This T cell receptor beta chain was found in a study of cytomegalovirus exposure and HLA in healthy donors. Broader study findings: The authors considered a cluster of highly shared sequence variants likely to be a sequencing artifact. In an earlier analysis, in several hundred donors, most V segments appeared productive either ~87% or ~30% of the time. The authors excluded some V segments, including TRBV6-2 and TRBV6-3, as indistinguishable.

Points on this clone: Its matching antigen is unknown.

Healthy bone marrow donors made up the donors. This CDR3 has 18 amino acids. Primers for the PCR totalled 60 Vbeta and 13 Jbeta. TCRdb keeps only in-frame clones here, not all; method: immunoSEQ multiplex PCR. In the table there are 210,000 or so clones, around 83% of which are singletons. The chain recombines TRBV21-1 with TRBJ1-6; the listed D gene, TRBD1, was not tested against the DNA. TRBV21-1 is a recognized pseudogene. Sequenced material: PBMCs. The sequence came from a girl between 2 and 10 years old in good health and CMV-seronegative. Here the CDR3 reads CASADPGHPDGYNSPLHF. For the CDR3, the DNA is TGTGCCAGCGCTGATCCGGGACACCCGGACGGCTATAATTCACCCCTCCACTTT.